A selection of T cell receptor beta chains follows, all from one sample in a study of T cell repertoires in cytomegalovirus infection. TCRdb processed the reads anew with MiXCR; each CDR3 protein has one entry. The repertoire holds around 450,000 distinct CDR3 sequences, with 30% to 40% as singletons. The sample comprised PBMCs. The receptors originated from a human donor in good health (CMV status not recorded). Some clones in this sample may be carry-over from other donors' samples. CDR3s include the opening cysteine and the closing phenylalanine or tryptophan. The D gene is left open where the match is weak. A row's size may be missing; if present it is once, few, many or a size class.

many,TRBV6-6,TRBJ1-2,TRBD1,CASSYSAGTVPLNYGYTF,TGTGCCAGCAGTTACTCCGCTGGGACAGTCCCTCTTAACTATGGCTACACCTTC
NA,TRBV20-1,TRBJ2-3,TRBD1,CSVQGDSTDPQYF,TGCAGTGTACAGGGGGATAGCACAGATCCGCAGTATTTT
NA,TRBV5-6,TRBJ1-6,NA,CASSLIPGDNSPLHF,TGTGCCAGCAGCCTAATTCCCGGGGATAATTCACCCCTCCACTTT
NA,TRBV4-1,TRBJ1-4,NA,CASSQGPAGEKLFF,TGCGCCAGCAGCCAAGGCCCGGCGGGTGAAAAACTGTTTTTT
few,TRBV20-1,TRBJ2-6,NA,CSASSSGANVLTF,TGCAGTGCTAGTTCCTCTGGGGCCAACGTCCTGACTTTC
NA,TRBV15,TRBJ1-5,NA,CATSSSNQPQHF,TGTGCCACCAGCAGCAGTAATCAGCCCCAGCATTTT
few,TRBV19,TRBJ1-1,NA,CASIATGGPGTEAFF,TGTGCCAGTATCGCCACGGGGGGGCCAGGCACTGAAGCTTTCTTT
few,TRBV11-2,TRBJ2-5,NA,CASSLGIYQETQYF,TGTGCCAGCAGCTTAGGTATCTACCAAGAGACCCAGTACTTC
NA,TRBV7-2,TRBJ2-5,NA,CASSFGTGILQETQYF,TGTGCCAGCAGCTTTGGAACCGGGATCCTACAAGAGACCCAGTACTTC
NA,TRBV7-9,TRBJ2-1,NA,CASSLPRGKQFF,TGTGCCAGCAGCTTACCAAGGGGTAAGCAGTTCTTC
many,TRBV7-2,TRBJ1-1,NA,CASSLRDERKNTEAFF,TGTGCCAGCAGCTTAAGGGACGAGAGAAAGAACACTGAAGCTTTCTTT
once,TRBV6-2/TRBV6-3,TRBJ2-1,TRBD2,CASRGVESGGRNEQFF,TGTGCCAGCAGGGGGGTTGAGAGCGGGGGACGCAATGAGCAGTTCTTC
few,TRBV5-5,TRBJ1-5,NA,CASSGHWGGNQPQHF,TGTGCCAGCAGCGGCCACTGGGGTGGTAATCAGCCCCAGCATTTT
many,TRBV6-7,TRBJ1-1,NA,CASSYSSRGNTEAFF,TGTGCCAGCAGTTACTCGAGTCGGGGAAATACTGAAGCTTTCTTT
NA,TRBV7-2,TRBJ1-2,TRBD1,CASSSDDRVYGYTF,TGTGCCAGCAGCTCAGACGACAGGGTCTATGGCTACACCTTC
NA,TRBV20-1,TRBJ2-7,TRBD2,CSARTSTYEQYF,TGCAGTGCCAGGACTAGTACCTACGAGCAGTACTTC
NA,TRBV11-2,TRBJ2-1,NA,CASSLLGRGLEEQFF,TGTGCCAGCAGCTTATTGGGTCGGGGGCTTGAGGAGCAGTTCTTC
few,TRBV7-6,TRBJ2-1,NA,CASSLGFRVTTYNEQFF,TGTGCCAGCAGCTTAGGTTTTAGGGTAACTACCTACAATGAGCAGTTCTTC
few,TRBV24-1,TRBJ2-5,TRBD2,CATARLDGGGETQYF,TGTGCCACCGCCCGCCTTGATGGCGGGGGTGAGACCCAGTACTTC
few,TRBV7-2,TRBJ2-1,NA,CASRQDRSSYNEQFF,TGTGCCAGCAGACAAGACAGGAGCTCCTACAATGAGCAGTTCTTC
many,TRBV28,TRBJ1-2,NA,CASNTGGRVYGYTF,TGTGCCAGCAATACCGGTGGAAGGGTTTATGGCTACACCTTC
NA,TRBV2,TRBJ2-4,NA,CASSPDGNQYF,TGTGCCAGCAGTCCCGACGGCAACCAGTACTTC
NA,TRBV7-2,TRBJ2-7,TRBD2,CASSPRGVNPKTYEQYF,TGTGCCAGCAGCCCCCGGGGGGTGAATCCCAAAACCTACGAGCAGTACTTC
few,TRBV14,TRBJ1-1,NA,CASSQVPGRSTEAFF,TGTGCCAGCAGCCAAGTTCCGGGGAGGAGCACTGAAGCTTTCTTT
few,TRBV11-2,TRBJ1-3,NA,CASTRAGIPFSGNTIYF,TGTGCCAGCACCCGGGCAGGGATACCATTTTCCGGAAACACCATATATTTT
few,TRBV19,TRBJ1-4,NA,CASSRRDGATNEKLFF,TGTGCCAGTAGCCGGAGAGACGGTGCAACTAATGAAAAACTGTTTTTT
few,TRBV7-9,TRBJ2-3,TRBD1,CASSPGTVADTQYF,TGTGCCAGCAGCCCCGGGACAGTTGCAGATACGCAGTATTTT
many,TRBV19,TRBJ1-1,TRBD1,CASSPPDRGRTEAFF,TGTGCCAGTAGTCCCCCAGACAGGGGCCGGACTGAAGCTTTCTTT
many,TRBV28,TRBJ1-1,NA,CASRNNGGYNTEAFF,TGTGCCAGCAGAAATAATGGGGGCTATAACACTGAAGCTTTCTTT
few,TRBV6-2/TRBV6-3,TRBJ2-2,NA,CASSPRGELFF,TGTGCCAGCAGTCCCCGAGGGGAGCTGTTTTTT
few,TRBV2,TRBJ1-5,NA,CASSEPQDSNQPQHF,TGTGCCAGCAGTGAACCCCAGGACTCGAATCAGCCCCAGCATTTT
NA,TRBV5-4,TRBJ1-1,NA,CASSWGAVSMNTEAFF,TGTGCCAGCAGCTGGGGGGCAGTCTCCATGAACACTGAAGCTTTCTTT
NA,TRBV4-1,TRBJ2-1,NA,CASSLPERYNEQFF,TGCGCCAGCAGCCTCCCGGAAAGATACAATGAGCAGTTCTTC
NA,TRBV4-1,TRBJ2-3,TRBD2,CASSQDLGELAGRTDTQYF,TGTGCCAGCAGCCAAGATCTTGGGGAGCTAGCGGGACGCACAGATACGCAGTATTTT
NA,TRBV18,TRBJ2-7,TRBD2,CASSKGLAGDYEQYF,TGTGCCAGCTCAAAAGGACTAGCGGGGGACTACGAGCAGTACTTC
few,TRBV12-3/TRBV12-4,TRBJ2-5,TRBD1,CASGATGGSLETQYF,TGTGCCAGCGGAGCGACAGGGGGCTCTCTAGAGACCCAGTACTTC
NA,TRBV4-3,TRBJ1-3,NA,CASSQENGAGGNTIYF,TGCGCCAGCAGCCAGGAGAACGGGGCAGGTGGAAACACCATATATTTT
NA,TRBV6-6,TRBJ2-4,TRBD1,CASSYRATGALENIQYF,TGTGCCAGCAGTTATCGGGCGACAGGGGCTTTGGAAAACATTCAGTACTTC
NA,TRBV27,TRBJ2-7,NA,CASSPQGLHEQYF,TGTGCCAGCAGTCCCCAGGGGCTGCACGAGCAGTACTTC
many,TRBV5-4,TRBJ1-1,TRBD1,CASSPGTGAPMNTEAFF,TGTGCCAGCAGCCCCGGGACAGGTGCCCCTATGAACACTGAAGCTTTCTTT
few,TRBV10-2,TRBJ2-2,TRBD1,CASSRSTGGSAGELFF,TGCGCCAGCAGCAGATCGACAGGGGGCAGCGCCGGGGAGCTGTTTTTT
few,TRBV7-6,TRBJ1-5,NA,CASSLSQGTNQPQHF,TGTGCCAGCAGCTTATCACAGGGTACCAATCAGCCCCAGCATTTT
many,TRBV4-1,TRBJ1-1,NA,CASSQDGPQGRMNTEAFF,TGCGCCAGCAGCCAAGATGGGCCTCAGGGACGGATGAACACTGAAGCTTTCTTT
NA,TRBV19,TRBJ1-5,NA,CASSAGYGQPQHF,TGTGCCAGTAGTGCCGGGTACGGACAGCCCCAGCATTTT
few,TRBV19,TRBJ1-5,TRBD1,CASTRDRANQPQHF,TGTGCCAGTACGAGGGACAGGGCTAATCAGCCCCAGCATTTT
NA,TRBV6-6,TRBJ1-6,TRBD1,CASSYSIIRTGTSPLHF,TGTGCCAGCAGTTACTCGATTATTAGGACAGGGACTTCACCCCTCCACTTT
NA,TRBV12-3/TRBV12-4,TRBJ2-7,NA,CASSPPGANEQYF,TGTGCCAGCAGCCCTCCCGGGGCCAATGAGCAGTACTTC
few,TRBV29-1,TRBJ1-2,TRBD1,CSVGTPQGAGGYTF,TGCAGCGTTGGGACACCACAGGGGGCGGGCGGCTACACCTTC
NA,TRBV27,TRBJ2-3,NA,CASSLRGRTDTQYF,TGTGCCAGCAGTTTACGGGGTCGCACAGATACGCAGTATTTT
many,TRBV4-3,TRBJ2-1,TRBD2,CASSQDVAGAAYNEQFF,TGCGCCAGCAGCCAGGACGTAGCGGGGGCCGCATACAATGAGCAGTTCTTC
NA,TRBV24-1,TRBJ2-5,TRBD2,CATSDPSGLAGFHQETQYF,TGTGCCACCAGTGACCCCTCGGGACTAGCGGGGTTCCACCAAGAGACCCAGTACTTC
NA,TRBV7-2,TRBJ2-7,NA,CASSLGGAGEQHF,TGTGCCAGCAGCTTAGGGGGGGCGGGGGAGCAGCACTTC
NA,TRBV19,TRBJ1-5,TRBD1,CASSMADRVSNQPQHF,TGTGCCAGTAGTATGGCGGACAGGGTCAGCAATCAGCCCCAGCATTTT
few,TRBV6-2/TRBV6-3,TRBJ2-1,TRBD2,CASSYRAGGKANEQFF,TGTGCCAGCAGTTACAGGGCGGGGGGTAAAGCAAATGAGCAGTTCTTC
NA,TRBV2,TRBJ2-3,TRBD2,CASSRRLAGDLTDTQYF,TGTGCCAGCAGCCGACGACTAGCGGGGGACCTCACAGATACGCAGTATTTT